This T cell receptor beta chain was identified during a study of shared clonotypes between healthy human individuals. In the study overall: Donors, aged 18 to 49, were two women and three men.

200 ng DNA, tens of thousands of T cell genomes, went into each sorted-subset replicate PCR. Only in-frame clones appear in the TCRdb table, and some are missing; sequencing was by immunoSEQ multiplex PCR. Of about 1.5 million clones in the sample, 95% to 99% were seen once. CDR3 length: 14 amino acids. V lost 5 bases, J lost 4 bases, and 8 bases stayed unmatched. Germline V CDR1 and CDR2: MDHEN, SYDVKM. Everyone who donated was a Caucasian adult who lived in Nashville, Tennessee. The sample was naive CD4+ T cells sorted from blood. Described subset: CD45RA+ positively selected. The chain joins TRBV28 to TRBJ2-7; 7 bases fit TRBD1. This receptor was taken from a young man in good health. The chain's CDR3 is CASSAPKGAYEQYF. Written as DNA, the CDR3 is TGTGCCAGCAGTGCACCCAAGGGGGCGTACGAGCAGTACTTC.